This is a list of T cell receptor beta chains from one sample in a study of human T cells and chemical hapten exposure. MiXCR, run by TCRdb on the 5' RACE reads, gives a single entry per CDR3 protein. The data contain 110,000 or so distinct CDR3 sequences, approximately 20% of them singletons. Receptors were obtained from a human donor in good health. Each CDR3 is given with its conserved first and last residue. The D gene is left open where the match is weak. Size is stated for part of the rows, as once, few or many counts, or as a class when the clone is expanded.

cdr3_nt cdr3_aa d_call j_call v_call clone_size
TGTGCCAGCGGTAAAACCGGGACTGAACTCTATGGCTACACCTTC CASGKTGTELYGYTF - TRBJ1-2 TRBV27 -
TGTGCCAGCAGTATCTGGAGGAGCTCCTACGAGCAGTACTTC CASSIWRSSYEQYF - TRBJ2-7 TRBV28 -
TGTGCCAGCAGCGTAGCCCCTGGGGGAGAGACCCAGTACTTC CASSVAPGGETQYF - TRBJ2-5 TRBV9 many
TGTGCCAGCTCACTTTTGGACACCTCAGATACGCAGTATTTT CASSLLDTSDTQYF - TRBJ2-3 TRBV18 -
TGTGCCAGCAGCGCCTCGCTAGCGCCGGCAGATACGCAGTATTTT CASSASLAPADTQYF - TRBJ2-3 TRBV12-3/TRBV12-4 few
TGTGCCAGCAGTTGGGATGACACCGCACGGTCAGCTTTCTTT CASSWDDTARSAFF - TRBJ1-1 TRBV6-6 -
TGTGCCAGCAGTCGGGACAGTTCACGGCCCCAGCATTTT CASSRDSSRPQHF TRBD1 TRBJ1-5 TRBV6-5 few
TGCGCCAGCAGCTCTACTAGCACAGATACGCAGTATTTT CASSSTSTDTQYF - TRBJ2-3 TRBV5-1 many
TGCGCCAGCAGCCAACGCTTAGGACAGGGTAATACTGAAGCTTTCTTT CASSQRLGQGNTEAFF TRBD1 TRBJ1-1 TRBV4-1 many
TGCGCCAGCAGGTCGGGGGTAGGAGCGGGAGCTCTTATCTCCTACGAGCAGTACTTC CASRSGVGAGALISYEQYF TRBD2 TRBJ2-7 TRBV5-1 -
TGCAGCGTTGAAGGGTTCGACACAGATACGCAGTATTTT CSVEGFDTDTQYF - TRBJ2-3 TRBV29-1 few
TGTGCCAGCAGCTTGGACAGTAACTCTGGAAACACCATATATTTT CASSLDSNSGNTIYF - TRBJ1-3 TRBV5-4 few
TGTGCCAGCAGCCAGGTAACCGGCGGTGAGCAGTTCTTC CASSQVTGGEQFF - TRBJ2-1 TRBV3-1 few
TGTGCCAGCAGTTATATGCAGGCAGCCTCCTACGAGCAGTACTTC CASSYMQAASYEQYF - TRBJ2-7 TRBV6-5 -
TGCAGTGCCACGCTAAACACCGGGGAGCTGTTTTTT CSATLNTGELFF - TRBJ2-2 TRBV20-1 few
TGTGCCAGCAGCGTAGCCAGGGCGCCAAGCGATGAGCAGTTCTTC CASSVARAPSDEQFF - TRBJ2-1 TRBV9 -
TGTGCCAGCAGCTTAAGATCAGGGGGTCAGCCCCAGCATTTT CASSLRSGGQPQHF TRBD1 TRBJ1-5 TRBV7-2 few
TGCAGTGCTAGACCCCTCGGAGATACGCAGTATTTT CSARPLGDTQYF - TRBJ2-3 TRBV20-1 few
TGTGCCAGCAGACTCGGACTAGCGGGAGCCCCCCGCAATGAGCAGTTCTTC CASRLGLAGAPRNEQFF TRBD2 TRBJ2-1 TRBV6-6 few
TGTGCCAGCACCGAGACTAGTGCACGTGACGAGCAGTACTTC CASTETSARDEQYF - TRBJ2-7 TRBV28 -
TGCAGTGCTAGGGCGGGGTTCACAGATACGCAGTATTTT CSARAGFTDTQYF - TRBJ2-3 TRBV20-1 -
TGTGCCAGCAGTTTCGGGAATGAGCAGTACTTC CASSFGNEQYF - TRBJ2-7 TRBV12-3/TRBV12-4 few
TGTGCCAGCAGTCAACTAGCGGGGGAGTCGTTAGATACGCAGTATTTT CASSQLAGESLDTQYF TRBD2 TRBJ2-3 TRBV6-2/TRBV6-3 -
TGTGCCAGCAATACAGGGTTCGCCGGGGAGCTGTTTTTT CASNTGFAGELFF - TRBJ2-2 TRBV6-5 few
TGTGCCAGCAGGAGAATCGTCGCTGGAAACACCATATATTTT CASRRIVAGNTIYF - TRBJ1-3 TRBV6-5 -
TGTGCCAGCAGCTTGGGTCAGCCCTCCTACGAGCAGTACTTC CASSLGQPSYEQYF - TRBJ2-7 TRBV5-4 few
TGTGCCAGCACTTTATATAGGGTAGAGATTTCAACTAATGAAAAACTGTTTTTT CASTLYRVEISTNEKLFF - TRBJ1-4 TRBV6-5 -
TGTGCCAGCAGCCAAGCGCGGGGACTAGCGGGAGATACAGATACGCAGTATTTT CASSQARGLAGDTDTQYF TRBD2 TRBJ2-3 TRBV4-2 few
TGTGCCAGCAAGGGACAGGGGAACTCTGGGGCCAACGTCCTGACTTTC CASKGQGNSGANVLTF TRBD1 TRBJ2-6 TRBV2 few
TGTGCCAGCAGTGGTCCGGGACAGAGACCCTACGAGCAGTACTTC CASSGPGQRPYEQYF TRBD1 TRBJ2-7 TRBV6-5 few
TGTGCCAGCAGCCCCCCCCGAGGACAGGGCGGGCAGCCCCAGCATTTT CASSPPRGQGGQPQHF TRBD1 TRBJ1-5 TRBV28 -
TGTGCCAGCAGTTTAGCACAGAACACTGAAGCTTTCTTT CASSLAQNTEAFF - TRBJ1-1 TRBV12-3/TRBV12-4 many
TGTGCCAGCAGTCGACAGGGGGATGAGCCCCAGCATTTT CASSRQGDEPQHF TRBD1 TRBJ1-5 TRBV5-6 few
TGTGCCAGCAGCTCCCAGGGGATCCTCAACGCTGCCTCGGGGGAGCAGTACTTC CASSSQGILNAASGEQYF - TRBJ2-7 TRBV7-8 -
TGTGCCAGCAGCTCCACAGGGGATTGGTCGAACACCGGGGAGCTGTTTTTT CASSSTGDWSNTGELFF TRBD1 TRBJ2-2 TRBV11-2 many
TGCGCCAGCAGGGTCACAGGGGTGAATGAGCAGTTCTTC CASRVTGVNEQFF TRBD1 TRBJ2-1 TRBV10-2 -
TGTGCCAGCAGCTCGACAGGGGCCAACAATTCACCCCTCCACTTT CASSSTGANNSPLHF TRBD1 TRBJ1-6 TRBV12-3/TRBV12-4 -
TGTGCCAGCTCACCTTCGACAGGGGATGACTATGGCTACACCTTC CASSPSTGDDYGYTF TRBD1 TRBJ1-2 TRBV18 few
TGTGCCAGCACCTTCTCTCTACAGGTTTCTGGCTACACCTTC CASTFSLQVSGYTF - TRBJ1-2 TRBV6-1 few
TGCAGTGCTAGAGAGAAGCGGGAGCTAACCTACAATGAGCAGTTCTTC CSAREKRELTYNEQFF TRBD2 TRBJ2-1 TRBV20-1 -
TGTGCCAGCAGTTTAGTTGCGGGGGGCGATACGCAGTATTTT CASSLVAGGDTQYF TRBD2 TRBJ2-3 TRBV27 few
TGTGCCAGCAGTTATAGGGCAACGACAGTTCGCTCCGGGGAGCTGTTTTTT CASSYRATTVRSGELFF - TRBJ2-2 TRBV6-5 few
TGTGCCAGCAGCCAAGGGAAGGGCGGGACCCCTACTTCCTACGAGCAGTACTTC CASSQGKGGTPTSYEQYF - TRBJ2-7 TRBV4-2 -
TGCGCCAGCAGCCGCGATCGAATTGCAACTAATGAAAAACTGTTTTTT CASSRDRIATNEKLFF - TRBJ1-4 TRBV5-1 few
TGCGCCAGTAAAAGGACAGTGGGGTACACTGAAGCTTTCTTT CASKRTVGYTEAFF - TRBJ1-1 TRBV5-1 -
TGTGCCAGCCGGGCGACAGGGATCAGCTTCTATGGCTACACCTTC CASRATGISFYGYTF TRBD1 TRBJ1-2 TRBV12-3/TRBV12-4 few
TGTGCCACCAGTGATGCAGGGGAGGAAGCTTTCTTT CATSDAGEEAFF - TRBJ1-1 TRBV24-1 few
TGCAGCGTTGAAATATCCGGGTTTTGGGGACAGGGTTCGGACACAGATACGCAGTATTTT CSVEISGFWGQGSDTDTQYF TRBD1 TRBJ2-3 TRBV29-1 -
TGTGCCAGCAGTCGGGATCCCCCCGCCTACGAGCAGTACTTC CASSRDPPAYEQYF - TRBJ2-7 TRBV12-3/TRBV12-4 few
TGTGCCAGCAGCTTGGCGGTAGCGGGAATATACAATGAGCAGTTCTTC CASSLAVAGIYNEQFF TRBD2 TRBJ2-1 TRBV5-6 -
TGTGCCAGCAGCGGACTAGGCTCCTACAATGAGCAGTTCTTC CASSGLGSYNEQFF - TRBJ2-1 TRBV9 -